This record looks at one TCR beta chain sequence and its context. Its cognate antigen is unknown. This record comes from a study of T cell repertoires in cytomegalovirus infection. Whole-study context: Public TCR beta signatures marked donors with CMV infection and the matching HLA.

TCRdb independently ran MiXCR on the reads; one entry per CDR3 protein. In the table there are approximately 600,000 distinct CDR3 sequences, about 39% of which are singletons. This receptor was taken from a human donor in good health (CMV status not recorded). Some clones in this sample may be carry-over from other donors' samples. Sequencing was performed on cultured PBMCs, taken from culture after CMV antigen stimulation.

CDR3: CASTPGWDTQYF. CDR3 DNA: TGTGCCAGCACCCCGGGTTGGGATACGCAGTATTTT. The chain carries TRBV6-2 or TRBV6-3 and TRBJ2-3; D uncertain. Germline values: CDR1 MNHEY, CDR2 SVGEGT. CDR3 length equals 12 residues. Trimming cost V 7 bases and J 6 bases, with 11 bases left between them.